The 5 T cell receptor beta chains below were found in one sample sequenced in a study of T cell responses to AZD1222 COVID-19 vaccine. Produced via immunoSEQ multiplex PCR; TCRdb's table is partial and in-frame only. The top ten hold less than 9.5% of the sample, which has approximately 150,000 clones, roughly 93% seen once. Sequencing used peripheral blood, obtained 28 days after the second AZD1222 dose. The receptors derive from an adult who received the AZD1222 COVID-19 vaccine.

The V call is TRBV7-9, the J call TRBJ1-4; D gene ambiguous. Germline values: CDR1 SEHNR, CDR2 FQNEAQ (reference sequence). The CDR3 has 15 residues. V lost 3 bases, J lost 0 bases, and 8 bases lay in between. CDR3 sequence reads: CASSLDGTTNEKLFF. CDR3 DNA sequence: TGTGCCAGCAGCTTGGACGGGACAACTAATGAAAAACTGTTTTTT.

The CDR3 region is CASSLVGQYNSPLHF. The CDR3 DNA reads as TGTGCCAGCAGCTTGGTGGGGCAGTATAATTCACCCCTCCACTTT. V usage is TRBV5-4 and J usage is TRBJ1-6, with D possibly matching TRBD1 (5 bases). CDR3 size: 15 residues. Trimming took off 0 bases at V and 4 bases at J, with 8 bases between the two ends. The germline V gene has CDR1 SGHNT and CDR2 YYREEE (reference sequence). Based on the CDR3 plus reference TRBV5-4 and TRBJ1-6, the full variable domain is ETGVTQSPTHLIKTRGQQVTLRCSSQSGHNTVSWYQQALGQGPQFIFQYYREEENGRGNFPPRFSGLQFPNYSSELNVNALELDDSALYLCASSLVGQYNSPLHFGNGTRLTVT.

The CDR3 here is CASSAAAGGTDTQYF. In nucleotides, the CDR3 is TGTGCCAGCAGCGCCGCAGCGGGAGGGACCGATACGCAGTATTTT. The genes are TRBV7-6 and TRBJ2-3; 10 bases align to TRBD2. The CDR3 extends over 15 amino acids. With V trimmed by 5 bases and J by 6 bases, 8 bases remained unmatched. Germline V lookup: CDR1 SGHVS, CDR2 FNYEAQ.

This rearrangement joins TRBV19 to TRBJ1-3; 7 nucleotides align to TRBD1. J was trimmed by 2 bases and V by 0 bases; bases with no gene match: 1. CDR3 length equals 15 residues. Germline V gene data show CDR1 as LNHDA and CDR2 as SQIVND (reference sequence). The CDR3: CASSIETGTGNTIYF. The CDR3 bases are TGTGCCAGTAGTATAGAGACAGGGACTGGAAACACCATATATTTT.

The CDR3 nucleotides are TGTGCCAGCAGGTCCGGGGGCGCGGTCAATGAGCAGTTCTTC. Translated, it gives CASRSGGAVNEQFF. This chain links TRBV27 with TRBJ2-1, with D possibly called TRBD1 or TRBD2 (6 bases each). CDR3 length: 14 amino acids. CDR1 and CDR2 (germline): MNHEY, SMNVEV (reference sequence). V gave up 6 bases and J gave up 6 bases, with 15 bases separating them.